This TCR beta chain was identified in a study of T cell changes during pregnancy in multiple sclerosis. CDR1 is SEHNR, CDR2 FQNEAQ, per germline (reference sequence). V dropped 0 bases and J dropped 4 bases, with 9 bases sitting between them. The CDR3 covers 14 residues. Generated by immunoSEQ multiplex PCR, the TCRdb table keeps only in-frame clones and is missing some. Of about 44,000 clones in the sample, 80% to 95% were seen once. This clone occurred a few times. This receptor was taken from a female donor with multiple sclerosis, enrolled in a pregnancy study. This rearrangement joins TRBV7-9 to TRBJ2-5; perhaps TRBD1 as D (6 bases). Sequencing was performed on CD4+ T cells from peripheral blood mononuclear cells, taken before pregnancy. DNA for the CDR3: TGTGCCAGCAGCTTAGCGGGCAGGGGAGAGACCCAGTACTTC. This gives the protein CASSLAGRGETQYF.